These 31 T cell receptor beta chains were sequenced from one sample in a study of monozygotic twins with inflammatory bowel disease. TCRdb re-called the 5' RACE reads; every CDR3 protein appears as one record, without DNA. The clone table shows about 210,000 distinct CDR3 sequences, with the ten largest holding less than 9%. Sequenced: blood. The receptor source for this set is a human donor with ulcerative colitis or Crohn's disease, or a healthy co-twin of an affected twin (not recorded which).

V usage is TRBV7-9 and J usage is TRBJ1-2. Germline values: CDR1 SEHNR, CDR2 FQNEAQ (reference sequence). CDR3 length: 13 amino acids. CDR3 amino acids: CASSLGARYGYTF.

This chain uses TRBV3-1 with TRBJ2-7. The CDR3 sequence is 15 residues long. Germline CDR1 reads LGHDT; CDR2 reads YNNKEL (reference sequence). CDR3: CASSQDIQGSYEQYF.

CDR3 in amino acids: CASSNGGRMNTEAFF. The rearrangement joins TRBV5-4 to TRBJ1-1. Germline values: CDR1 SGHNT, CDR2 YYREEE (reference sequence). This CDR3 comprises 15 residues.

The genes are TRBV7-8 and TRBJ2-2; lacking DNA, the TRBD1 call made by TCRdb goes unchecked. This CDR3 is 15 amino acids long. Germline V gene data show CDR1 as SGHVS and CDR2 as FQNEAQ. The chain's CDR3 is CASTGGAGLTGELFF.

The chain employs TRBV5-5 and TRBJ2-5; the TCRdb D gene call, TRBD2, has no DNA to confirm it. There are 18 residues in the CDR3. Germline CDR1 and CDR2: SGHKS and YYEKEE (reference sequence). This chain's CDR3 is CASSLDVVMRTPQETQYF.

The J gene is TRBJ2-2, the V gene TRBV19; TCRdb proposes TRBD1, but this gene call is untestable without DNA. This CDR3 spans 16 amino acids. Per the germline V gene, CDR1 is LNHDA and CDR2 is SQIVND (reference sequence). The CDR3 here is CASSPWGRGSTGELFF.

The rearrangement links TRBV6-5 to TRBJ2-2. This CDR3 spans 15 amino acids. Germline V gives CDR1 MNHEY, CDR2 SVGAGI. CDR3 residues: CASSYDTADTGELFF.

This sequence joins TRBV3-1 and TRBJ2-6; TCRdb outputs TRBD1, but without DNA this stays unchecked. The CDR3 sequence is 17 residues long. CDR1 and CDR2 from the germline V gene are LGHDT and YNNKEL (reference sequence). CDR3 sequence: CASSLRTGGTGANVLTF. The complete variable domain, with remaining parts taken from reference TRBV3-1 and TRBJ2-6, reads DTAVSQTPKYLVTQMGNDKSIKCEQNLGHDTMYWYKQDSKKFLKIMFSYNNKELIINETVPNRFSPKSPDKAHLNLHINSLELGDSAVYFCASSLRTGGTGANVLTFGAGSRLTVL.

This chain joins TRBV7-2 and TRBJ2-7; the D call of TRBD2 rests on TCRdb alone, since no DNA is present to check it. Germline V CDR1 and CDR2: SGHTA, FQGNSA. This CDR3 has 13 residues. The CDR3 sequence is CASSSLAVYEQYF. The full variable domain, in which reference TRBV7-2 and TRBJ2-7 provide the parts outside the CDR3, is GAGVSQSPSNKVTEKGKDVELRCDPISGHTALYWYRQSLGQGLEFLIYFQGNSAPDKSGLPSDRFSAERTGGSVSTLTIQRTQQEDSAVYLCASSSLAVYEQYFGPGTRLTVT.

The V call is TRBV6-1, the J call TRBJ2-3; TCRdb's D gene call, TRBD1, goes unchecked for lack of DNA. Germline loops: CDR1 MNHNS, CDR2 SASEGT. The CDR3 totals 16 residues. CDR3 sequence reads: CASSVRTGWEADTQYF.

V is TRBV5-1 and J is TRBJ2-7. This CDR3 contains 14 residues. Germline V CDR1 and CDR2: SGHRS, YFSETQ. CDR3 loop: CASSLAGETYEQYF.

The V gene is TRBV3-1, the J gene TRBJ2-7; TCRdb's D gene call, TRBD2, goes unchecked for lack of DNA. The CDR3 sequence is 16 residues long. The germline V gene has CDR1 LGHDT and CDR2 YNNKEL (reference sequence). The CDR3 is CASSQVSAGPSYEQYF.

The chain is built from TRBV10-3 and TRBJ1-1; TCRdb designates TRBD1, a call that cannot be tested without DNA. The CDR3 covers 16 residues. Germline V gene data show CDR1 as ENHRY and CDR2 as SYGVKD. CDR3: CAIRGPEQQGNTEAFF.

The V and J genes are TRBV5-6 and TRBJ2-1; TCRdb names TRBD2, which stays unverified in the absence of DNA. The germline V gene encodes CDR1 SGHDT and CDR2 YYEEEE. This CDR3 has 16 amino acids. The CDR3 loop reads CASSLDGTSKGNEQFF.

V usage is TRBV12-3 or TRBV12-4 and J usage is TRBJ1-1. This CDR3 is built from 14 residues. This CDR3 is CASSFEGMNTEAFF.

The chain carries TRBV11-2 and TRBJ1-1; TCRdb outputs TRBD1, but without DNA this stays unchecked. This CDR3 region has 11 residues. Germline V gives CDR1 SGHAT, CDR2 FQNNGV. CDR3 sequence: CASSFGGEAFF. Filled out from reference TRBV11-2 and TRBJ1-1, the complete variable domain reads EAGVAQSPRYKIIEKRQSVAFWCNPISGHATLYWYQQILGQGPKLLIQFQNNGVVDDSQLPKDRFSAERLKGVDSTLKIQPAKLEDSAVYLCASSFGGEAFFGQGTRLTVV.

V is TRBV5-6 and J is TRBJ1-1; as DNA is missing, the TRBD1 call by TCRdb cannot be tested. This CDR3 has 14 residues. Germline loops: CDR1 SGHDT, CDR2 YYEEEE. The CDR3 is CASIGTGTNTEAFF.

The chain combines TRBV7-2 with TRBJ1-4; checking the TCRdb D call of TRBD1 is not possible without DNA. CDR3 length: 16 amino acids. CDR1 and CDR2 (germline): SGHTA, FQGNSA. CDR3 region: CASSAQGSRTNEKLFF.

This rearrangement joins TRBV5-1 to TRBJ1-5. The germline V gene encodes CDR1 SGHRS and CDR2 YFSETQ. This CDR3 has 20 amino acids. This CDR3 reads CASSLGEDPTEGDSNQPQHF.

The rearrangement uses TRBV4-1 and TRBJ1-2. Per the germline V gene, CDR1 is MGHRA and CDR2 is YSYEKL. CDR3 length: 14 residues. CDR3: CASSPFPRIYGYTF.

The chain links TRBV20-1 to TRBJ2-7; TCRdb designates TRBD1, a call that cannot be tested without DNA. This CDR3 contains 16 residues. The germline gives CDR1 DFQATT, CDR2 SNEGSKA (reference sequence). CDR3 amino acids: CSARGEQASFIYEQYF.

The gene calls are TRBV25-1 and TRBJ1-1. The CDR3 contains 13 residues. In germline, CDR1 is MGHDK, CDR2 SYGVNS. This CDR3 is CASSEGEGTEAFF.

This chain links TRBV19 with TRBJ2-5; without DNA, the TCRdb call of TRBD2 cannot be checked. CDR3 size: 18 residues. Per germline, CDR1 LNHDA and CDR2 SQIVND (reference sequence). The CDR3 reads CASSQRPPAGRLTETQYF.

The chain uses TRBV4-1 and TRBJ1-6; as DNA is missing, the TRBD1 call by TCRdb cannot be tested. From germline, CDR1 is MGHRA and CDR2 YSYEKL. CDR3 length equals 14 residues. CDR3 protein: CASSVGAVESPLHF.

J is TRBJ2-5 and V is TRBV4-1; the D call from TCRdb, TRBD2, cannot be confirmed without DNA. The germline CDR1 and CDR2 sequences are MGHRA and YSYEKL. The CDR3 consists of 15 residues. This chain's CDR3 is CASSLVEGGQETQYF.

The chain recombines TRBV27 with TRBJ1-4; TCRdb reports TRBD1, a call that lacks DNA to check it against. The CDR3 consists of 15 residues. Germline lookup yields CDR1 MNHEY and CDR2 SMNVEV (reference sequence). The CDR3 is CASRGEGATNEKLFF.

V usage is TRBV3-1 and J usage is TRBJ2-1; the D gene TCRdb calls, TRBD2, cannot be checked with no DNA. The CDR3 runs to 16 residues. Germline V gene sequence: CDR1 LGHDT, CDR2 YNNKEL (reference sequence). The CDR3 loop is CASSQVSSPSYNEQFF.

This chain links TRBV7-8 with TRBJ1-1; TCRdb proposes TRBD1, but this gene call is untestable without DNA. In germline, CDR1 is SGHVS, CDR2 FQNEAQ. The CDR3 totals 16 residues. This CDR3 reads CASRVDNRWGNTEAFF.

The chain uses TRBV27 and TRBJ2-3; TCRdb's D call of TRBD2 is untestable without DNA. Germline CDR1 reads MNHEY; CDR2 reads SMNVEV (reference sequence). The CDR3 is 15 amino acids. CDR3: CASRFGTSVTDTQYF.

The chain links TRBV20-1 to TRBJ2-3; TCRdb's D call, TRBD1, is unchecked because there is no DNA. Germline V gene sequence: CDR1 DFQATT, CDR2 SNEGSKA (reference sequence). The CDR3 consists of 14 residues. The CDR3 here is CSANDPAFVDTQYF.

The chain has TRBV2 and TRBJ1-1; lacking DNA, the TRBD1 call made by TCRdb goes unchecked. There are 16 residues in the CDR3. Germline V gene sequence: CDR1 SNHLY, CDR2 FYNNEI. CDR3 sequence: CASSFFGDSPNTEAFF.